The 5 T cell receptor beta chains below come from one sample, sequenced in a study of post-analysis software for immune sequencing data (dated by TCRdb to the mid-2010s). Paper-wide results and their limitations: About five TRBV segments, including TRBV5-6, TRBV5-1 and TRBV20-1, were significantly more frequent in patients than controls.

These receptors' targets are unknown. The library was built by means of PCR. This sample was sequenced with an Illumina HiSeq 2500. Unique molecular identifiers were incorporated into TCR beta cDNA libraries to reduce PCR and sequencing biases. TCRdb ran its own pipeline on the public reads, namely fastp trimming at Q25 and MiXCR clone calling, and kept in-frame beta chains. Entries that share a CDR3 protein sequence are merged under the most common genes and DNA. The sample table contains approximately 570,000 distinct CDR3 sequences; only one count was recorded for roughly 45% of them. The ten largest clones take up around 1.7% of the sample. The sequenced sample consisted of blood. The source of these receptors is a girl between 5 and 17 years old with multiple sclerosis.

This clonotype was seen just once. V is TRBV20-1 and J is TRBJ1-2; 11 bases fit TRBD1. V trimming: 6 bases; J trimming: 3 bases; junction bases outside the gene matches: 9. The CDR3 extends over 15 amino acids. Germline V lookup: CDR1 DFQATT, CDR2 SNEGSKA (reference sequence). CDR3 region: CSATGTGGGDYGYTF. The CDR3, as DNA: TGCAGTGCCACTGGGACAGGGGGGGGCGACTATGGCTACACCTTC.

Of note for this clonotype: One end of the junction varies from germline; a read error may be responsible. This chain links TRBV5-6 with TRBJ2-5; 7 nucleotides align to TRBD2. The CDR3 has 15 residues. Germline CDR1 reads SGHDT; CDR2 reads YYEEEE. CDR3 sequence: CASSLVRELAEAQYF. The CDR3 DNA reads TGTGCCAGCAGCTTGGTGCGGGAGTTGGCAGAGGCCCAGTACTTC.

The chain employs TRBV25-1 and TRBJ1-2, with D perhaps TRBD1 (5 bases). Germline CDR1 and CDR2: MGHDK and SYGVNS. The CDR3 sequence is 15 residues long. The V end was cut by 1 base, the J end by 8 bases, with 17 bases between. In DNA, the CDR3 is TGTGCCAGCAGTGAATCGGGGTGGGGCCAATCGGGCTACACCTTC. Translation gives CASSESGWGQSGYTF.

This clonotype appeared a few times. Germline is not matched at one junction end, which may reflect a read error. V usage is TRBV7-7 and J usage is TRBJ2-7, with D maybe TRBD2 (6 bases). Germline V gene lookup returns CDR1 SSHAT and CDR2 FNYEAQ (reference sequence). CDR3 length: 15 residues. The CDR3 DNA sequence: TGTGCTAGCAGCTTAGAAAGCGGGCCCTCCTACGAGCAGTACTTC. Its protein is CASSLESGPSYEQYF.

This clonotype has a single count. The J gene is TRBJ2-1, the V gene TRBV3-1; 9 nucleotides agree with TRBD2. This CDR3 is 19 amino acids long. Looked up from germline, CDR1 is LGHDT and CDR2 is YNNKEL (reference sequence). With 4 bases clipped from V and 1 base from J, the junction kept 14 bases outside the gene matches. CDR3 amino acids: CASSPEIAGDDGSYNEQFF. The CDR3 DNA is TGTGCCAGCAGCCCCGAGATAGCGGGGGACGATGGGTCCTACAATGAGCAGTTCTTC.